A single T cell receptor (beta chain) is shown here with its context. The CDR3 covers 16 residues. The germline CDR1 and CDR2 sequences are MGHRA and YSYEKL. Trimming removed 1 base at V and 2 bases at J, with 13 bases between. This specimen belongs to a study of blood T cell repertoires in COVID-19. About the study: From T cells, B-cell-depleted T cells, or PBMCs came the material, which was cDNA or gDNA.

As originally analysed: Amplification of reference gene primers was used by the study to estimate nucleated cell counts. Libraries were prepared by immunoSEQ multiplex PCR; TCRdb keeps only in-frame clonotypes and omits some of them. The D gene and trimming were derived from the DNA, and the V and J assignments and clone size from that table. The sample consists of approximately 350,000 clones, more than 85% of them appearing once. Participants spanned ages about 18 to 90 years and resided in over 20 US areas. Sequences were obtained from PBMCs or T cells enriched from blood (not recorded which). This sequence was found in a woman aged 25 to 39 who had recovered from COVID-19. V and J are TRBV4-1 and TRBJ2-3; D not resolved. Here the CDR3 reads CASSQGRLANTDTQYF. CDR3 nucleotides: TGCGCCAGCAGCCAAGGAAGACTCGCGAACACAGATACGCAGTATTTT.